Here is one T cell receptor beta chain with its context. The antigen is not known. Sequencing used cDNA as its template, made by extracting RNA and reverse transcribing it. Assay used: immunoSEQ multiplex PCR; TCRdb lists only in-frame clones, some missing. Found here are around 140,000 clones, around 50% of them singletons; the top ten hold roughly 15%. This record belongs to a study of CD8+ T cells in alopecia areata. Background on the study: Severity scoring for treated patients was based on the percentage of affected scalp area.

General study results and limits: Many of the expanded lesional clones endured in scalp and blood while on tofacitinib.

Germline lookup yields CDR1 SGHRS and CDR2 YFSETQ. The CDR3 consists of 15 residues. V was shortened by 2 bases and J by 3 bases, with 13 bases between the two germline ends. The sample's treatment: oral pan-JAK inhibitor, 5-10 mg twice daily. As part of sample collection, lesional scalp punch biopsies and peripheral blood were taken from alopecia areata patients. V usage is TRBV5-1 and J usage is TRBJ2-3; D perhaps matches TRBD1 (6 bases). Sequenced here: CD8+ T cells sorted from blood, sampled at week 4, from a patient treated with tofacitinib. This clonotype was sampled from a human donor with alopecia areata. CDR3 sequence reads: CASSFSGTRTDTQYF. The CDR3 DNA sequence: TGCGCCAGCAGCTTTTCCGGGACACGTACAGATACGCAGTATTTT.